This entry lists 20 T cell receptor beta chains sequenced from one sample in a study of blood T cell repertoires in COVID-19. TCRdb's table, derived via immunoSEQ multiplex PCR, lists solely in-frame clones and lacks some. The sample holds around 60,000 clones, more than 75% seen once. Sequenced: peripheral blood. These receptors all come from a human donor in a cohort sampled during active COVID-19.

CDR3 nucleotides: TGCGCCAGCGGACAAGGGACTAGCGGGTTCTACGAGCAGTACTTC. Protein sequence: CASGQGTSGFYEQYF. This chain uses TRBV5-1 with TRBJ2-7; 12 bases align to TRBD2. Looked up from germline, CDR1 is SGHRS and CDR2 is YFSETQ. With 7 bases clipped from V and 3 bases from J, the junction kept 8 bases outside the gene matches. CDR3 length: 15 residues. Full variable domain (missing parts from reference TRBV5-1 and TRBJ2-7): KAGVTQTPRYLIKTRGQQVTLSCSPISGHRSVSWYQQTPGQGLQFLFEYFSETQRNKGNFPGRFSGRQFSNSRSEMNVSTLELGDSALYLCASGQGTSGFYEQYFGPGTRLTVT.

The CDR3 loop is CASSQLGTEKAFF. CDR3 in DNA: TGTGCCAGCAGCCAACTCGGGACAGAAAAAGCTTTCTTT. The chain couples TRBV3-1 (or the pseudogene TRBV3-2) to TRBJ1-1; 7 positions agree with TRBD1. There are 13 residues in the CDR3. CDR1 and CDR2 from the germline V gene are LGHDT and YNNKEL (reference sequence). V trimming: 2 bases; J trimming: 9 bases; junction bases outside the gene matches: 6.

The chain uses TRBV7-9 and TRBJ1-2; 7 bases match TRBD1. Trimming cost V 4 bases and J 6 bases; bases outside gene matches: 5. Germline values: CDR1 SEHNR, CDR2 FQNEAQ (reference sequence). The CDR3 runs 13 residues. The CDR3 region has the DNA TGTGCCAGCAGCTATATGACAGGGAATGGCTACACCTTC. Translated: CASSYMTGNGYTF. Using reference TRBV7-9 and TRBJ1-2 for the parts outside the CDR3, the full variable domain is DTGVSQNPRHKITKRGQNVTFRCDPISEHNRLYWYRQTLGQGPEFLTYFQNEAQLEKSRLLSDRFSAERPKGSFSTLEIQRTEQGDSAMYLCASSYMTGNGYTFGSGTRLTVV.

The V call is TRBV11-3, the J call TRBJ2-7; 11 nucleotides line up with TRBD2. The CDR3 covers 15 residues. With V trimmed by 1 base and J by 4 bases, 3 bases remained unmatched. Per the germline V gene, CDR1 is SGHNT and CDR2 is YENEEA. CDR3 nucleotide sequence: TGTGCCAGCAGCTTAGGCGGGACTAGCGGATACGAGCAGTACTTC. Protein sequence: CASSLGGTSGYEQYF.

The chain carries TRBV28 and TRBJ2-2; TRBD2 is a possible D gene (6 bases). Germline CDR1 and CDR2: MDHEN and SYDVKM. The CDR3 totals 16 residues. The V gene lost 2 bases and the J gene lost 0 bases, with 10 bases spanning the gap. CDR3 region: CASSLRGGPNTGELFF. The CDR3 bases are TGTGCCAGCAGTTTACGAGGAGGGCCGAACACCGGGGAGCTGTTTTTT.

This chain links TRBV18 with TRBJ1-2; TRBD1 matches at 8 bases. The CDR3 is made up of 15 amino acids. Germline lookup yields CDR1 KGHSH and CDR2 LQKENI. Germline trimming cut 4 bases from V and 0 bases from J; bases unmatched to any gene: 4. The CDR3 loop is CASSLGTGPNYGYTF. DNA of the CDR3: TGTGCCAGCTCACTAGGGACAGGACCTAACTATGGCTACACCTTC.

V and J are TRBV11-3 and TRBJ2-5; TRBD2 is a possible D gene (5 bases). V was shortened by 2 bases and J by 5 bases, with 9 bases between the two germline ends. Looked up from germline, CDR1 is SGHNT and CDR2 is YENEEA. This CDR3 region has 13 residues. The DNA of the CDR3 is TGTGCCAGCAGCTTACACAGAGGGGAGACCCAGTACTTC. It specifies CASSLHRGETQYF.

The chain uses TRBV4-1 and TRBJ2-2; 7 bases are a match to TRBD2. The CDR3 spans 15 residues. CDR1 is MGHRA, CDR2 YSYEKL, per germline. The V and J ends lost 0 bases and 7 bases, in that order; junction bases with no gene match: 5. DNA of the CDR3: TGCGCCAGCAGCCAAGATGGGCTAGCGGACGGGGAGCTGTTTTTT. Its protein is CASSQDGLADGELFF.

The chain is built from TRBV27 and TRBJ1-5; D is uncertain. The germline V and J ends were trimmed by 5 bases and 5 bases, with 10 bases remaining between them. CDR1 is MNHEY and CDR2 is SMNVEV in the germline V gene (reference sequence). The CDR3 length is 13 residues. The CDR3 nucleotides read TGTGCCAGCAGTCCGGCGGGGTATCAGCCCCAGCATTTT. Its protein product is CASSPAGYQPQHF.

In DNA form, the CDR3 reads TGCGCCAGCAGCTCCGGGGACAGCCAAAGCTATGGCTACACCTTC. Translating it yields CASSSGDSQSYGYTF. V gene TRBV5-1 combines with J gene TRBJ1-2, with 7 bases matching TRBD1. Germline values: CDR1 SGHRS, CDR2 YFSETQ. V lost 3 bases, J lost 4 bases, and 9 bases stayed unmatched. The CDR3 is made up of 15 amino acids. Based on the CDR3 plus reference TRBV5-1 and TRBJ1-2, the full variable domain is KAGVTQTPRYLIKTRGQQVTLSCSPISGHRSVSWYQQTPGQGLQFLFEYFSETQRNKGNFPGRFSGRQFSNSRSEMNVSTLELGDSALYLCASSSGDSQSYGYTFGSGTRLTVV.

V and J are TRBV6-2 or TRBV6-3 and TRBJ2-7, with TRBD1 matching over 8 bases. This CDR3 spans 16 amino acids. Germline V gene lookup returns CDR1 MNHEY and CDR2 SVGEGT. V lost 2 bases and J lost 4; bases outside the gene matches: 10. The CDR3, as DNA: TGTGCCAGCAGTTACCAAGCCGGGACAGGAGGGTACGAGCAGTACTTC. Its translation: CASSYQAGTGGYEQYF.

The sample holds one count of this clone. The CDR3 here is CASSLTGDTQYF. The DNA of the CDR3 is TGTGCCAGCAGCTTGACAGGAGATACGCAGTATTTT. This chain joins TRBV7-9 and TRBJ2-3; maybe TRBD1 (6 bases). Germline V CDR1 and CDR2: SEHNR, FQNEAQ (reference sequence). Trimming took 3 bases from V and 5 from J, leaving 6 bases between them. This CDR3 comprises 12 residues.

The chain employs TRBV7-9 and TRBJ1-1; D possibly corresponds to TRBD1 (5 bases). CDR1 is SEHNR, CDR2 FQNEAQ, per germline (reference sequence). CDR3 size: 16 residues. With 0 bases removed from V and 0 bases from J, the gap between germline ends came to 11 bases. Written as DNA, the CDR3 is TGTGCCAGCAGCTTAGCGGGCGCAGGGATGAACACTGAAGCTTTCTTT. It is translated as CASSLAGAGMNTEAFF.

The chain carries TRBV7-3 and TRBJ2-3; TRBD1 is a possible D gene (6 bases). CDR3 length: 16 amino acids. V lost 6 bases, J lost 2 bases, and 18 bases lay in between. CDR1 and CDR2 (germline): SGHTA, FQGTGA. CDR3 sequence: CASSSGVGASTDTQYF. Written as DNA, the CDR3 is TGTGCCAGCAGTTCAGGGGTGGGAGCCTCCACAGATACGCAGTATTTT. Supplemented by reference TRBV7-3 and TRBJ2-3, the full variable domain reads GAGVSQTPSNKVTEKGKYVELRCDPISGHTALYWYRQSLGQGPEFLIYFQGTGAADDSGLPNDRFFAVRPEGSVSTLKIQRTERGDSAVYLCASSSGVGASTDTQYFGPGTRLTVL.

The V call is TRBV4-2, the J call TRBJ2-7; possibly TRBD1 for D (6 bases). The CDR3 runs 14 residues. V shed 1 base and J shed 3 bases, with 10 bases lying between them. In germline, CDR1 is LGHNA, CDR2 YNFKEQ. CDR3 loop: CASSQGGHGYEQYF. The CDR3 DNA reads as TGTGCCAGCAGCCAAGGGGGACACGGCTACGAGCAGTACTTC.

The chain couples TRBV4-3 to TRBJ2-1; TRBD2 agrees at 7 bases. The J segment lost 1 base and the V segment lost 3 bases, leaving 3 bases of the junction unmatched. Germline CDR1 LGHNA, CDR2 YSLEER. This CDR3 is 15 amino acids long. CDR3 protein: CASSQRAGSYNEQFF. CDR3 sequence (DNA): TGCGCCAGCAGCCAGAGAGCGGGGTCCTACAATGAGCAGTTCTTC.

The CDR3 sequence: CASSLEQSNQPQHF. CDR3 nucleotide sequence: TGTGCCAGCAGCTTAGAACAGTCCAATCAGCCCCAGCATTTT. V is TRBV7-9 and J is TRBJ1-5; D not certain. V lost 1 base and J lost 3, with 7 bases in between. Germline CDR1 is SEHNR and CDR2 is FQNEAQ (reference sequence). This CDR3 has 14 residues. Complete variable domain (other parts from reference TRBV7-9 and TRBJ1-5): DTGVSQNPRHKITKRGQNVTFRCDPISEHNRLYWYRQTLGQGPEFLTYFQNEAQLEKSRLLSDRFSAERPKGSFSTLEIQRTEQGDSAMYLCASSLEQSNQPQHFGDGTRLSIL.

The chain couples TRBV2 to TRBJ2-1, with D maybe TRBD1 (6 bases). Deletions cut 6 bases from V and 6 bases from J, with 9 bases between. The CDR3 is 12 residues long. Per the germline V gene, CDR1 is SNHLY and CDR2 is FYNNEI. CDR3 nucleotides: TGTGCCAGCAGGTACAGGGCCAATGAGCAGTTCTTC. Amino acid sequence: CASRYRANEQFF. The full variable domain, in which reference TRBV2 and TRBJ2-1 provide the parts outside the CDR3, is EPEVTQTPSHQVTQMGQEVILRCVPISNHLYFYWYRQILGQKVEFLVSFYNNEISEKSEIFDDQFSVERPDGSNFTLKIRSTKLEDSAMYFCASRYRANEQFFGPGTRLTVL.

V usage is TRBV10-3 and J usage is TRBJ2-1, with 13 bases identical to TRBD2. Germline V lookup: CDR1 ENHRY, CDR2 SYGVKD. The CDR3 spans 15 residues. The V segment lost 5 bases and the J segment 5 bases; nucleotides outside the gene matches: 3. The CDR3 DNA reads as TGTGCCATCAGTCACGGACTAGCGGGAGACAATGAGCAGTTCTTC. This gives the protein CAISHGLAGDNEQFF.

The J gene is TRBJ1-6, the V gene TRBV10-3; D is possibly TRBD1 (5 bases). V was clipped by 6 bases and J by 6 bases, with 9 bases between them. This CDR3 region has 13 residues. Germline-derived CDR1 and CDR2 are ENHRY and SYGVKD. CDR3 coding DNA: TGTGCCATCAGCAGGGCGCTTAATTCACCCCTCCACTTT. It codes for CAISRALNSPLHF.